This T cell receptor (beta chain) was obtained from a study of beta chain features in type 1 diabetes. A remark on this clone: Its antigen is not identified.

The CDR3 consists of 14 residues. From germline, CDR1 is ENHRY and CDR2 SYGVKD. V was trimmed by 5 bases and J by 1 base, leaving 11 bases between them. General study results and limits: Type 1 diabetes patients had VDJ junctions that carried fewer insertions and more deletions. Researchers report that Type 1 diabetes patients had moderately but significantly shorter TCRB CDR3s across all four CD4+ subsets. Naive, central memory and Treg TCRB repertoires seemed to resemble each other more closely in patients than they did in healthy donors.

Staining for CD45RO/CCR7/CD25/CD127/CD95/CD27 allowed sorting of CD4+ naive, central memory, regulatory and stem cell-like memory cells. Expressed TCRB transcripts were sequenced because the isolated RNA had all been reverse transcribed beforehand. The assay was immunoSEQ multiplex PCR, and TCRdb's table has in-frame clones only and misses some. The table has hundreds of thousands of clones, 13% seen once; the top ten hold approximately 0.02%. The chain recombines TRBV10-3 with TRBJ1-1; D is uncertain. This sequence originates from a man younger than 35 with type 1 diabetes. Sequencing was done on a sample of naive CD4+ T cells from blood. The DNA of the CDR3 is TGTGCCATCAGTCCTGTGGGAAAGAACACTGAAGCTTTCTTT. Its translation is CAISPVGKNTEAFF.